These T cell receptor beta chains were read from a single sample in a study of control samples from healthy donors and cancer patients. The protocol was immunoSEQ multiplex PCR, while the TCRdb copy is restricted to in-frame clones and leaves out a portion. The sample contains 45,000 to 60,000 clones, about 93% of which appear only once. The sample consisted of blood. These TCRs come from a young man in good health. The CDR3 runs from the conserved cysteine through the conserved F or W. D genes are given only for firm matches. Only some rows state a clone size, as once, few, many or a class for expanded clones.

-,TRBV18,TRBD1,TRBJ2-3,TGTGCCAGCTCACCACGGGACAGAGCTAGCACAGATACGCAGTATTTT,CASSPRDRASTDTQYF
-,TRBV14,-,TRBJ1-5,TGTGCCAGCAGCCAAGGATCTTCTCGCAATCAGCCCCAGCATTTT,CASSQGSSRNQPQHF
-,TRBV5-1,-,TRBJ1-1,TGCGCCAGCAGCGTTGCAGGGAACACTGAAGCTTTCTTT,CASSVAGNTEAFF
-,TRBV4-3,-,TRBJ1-1,TGCGCCAGCAGCCAAGATAGGGGGAAAGCGCGCTTAGAAGCTTTCTTT,CASSQDRGKARLEAFF
-,TRBV4-3,-,TRBJ2-6,TGCGCCAGCAGCCAAGAAGACTCGCGGCCTGGGGCCAACGTCCTGACTTTC,CASSQEDSRPGANVLTF
-,TRBV30,-,TRBJ2-1,TGTGCCTGGAGTGTAAGGGCGGGGAATGAGCAGTTCTTC,CAWSVRAGNEQFF
-,TRBV5-1,-,TRBJ2-6,TGCGCCAGCAGCTTGGCCTACCCTAGGACAGTGAAAGACGCTGGGGCCAACGTCCTGACTTTC,CASSLAYPRTVKDAGANVLTF
-,TRBV27,-,TRBJ1-5,TGTGCCAGCAGTTTAGTACCGAACAGAAATCAGCCCCAGCATTTT,CASSLVPNRNQPQHF
-,TRBV6-1,-,TRBJ2-1,TGTGCCAGCAGTGAAGGGTGGGAGCAGTTCTTC,CASSEGWEQFF
-,TRBV9,TRBD1,TRBJ1-2,TGTGCCAGCAGCGTAGCTCCTCAAGGGGGCAGTGACTATGGCTACACCTTC,CASSVAPQGGSDYGYTF
-,TRBV3-1/TRBV3-2,-,TRBJ1-1,TGTGCCAGCAGCCGGGAGGGTGGCACTGAAGCTTTCTTT,CASSREGGTEAFF
-,TRBV27,-,TRBJ2-2,TGTGCCAGCAGTTCCCACAGACTAAACACCGGGGAGCTGTTTTTT,CASSSHRLNTGELFF
-,TRBV3-1/TRBV3-2,-,TRBJ1-2,TGTGCCAGCAGCCAAGGAGTTCGGGGGATGGGCTATGGCTACACCTTC,CASSQGVRGMGYGYTF
-,TRBV18,-,TRBJ2-7,TGTGCCAGCTCCCCTTCCGAGGGGGTGACCTACGAGCAGTACTTC,CASSPSEGVTYEQYF
-,TRBV11-2,-,TRBJ2-6,TGTGCCAGCGCCTCTGGGGCCAACGTCCTGACTTTC,CASASGANVLTF
few,TRBV6-5,-,TRBJ2-5,TGTGCCAGCAAAGACAGTGGAGGGGGCCTAGAGACCCAGTACTTC,CASKDSGGGLETQYF
-,TRBV10-3,-,TRBJ1-4,TGTGCCATCAGTGACCCCCTCCTCCGGGGTACTAATGAAAAACTGTTTTTT,CAISDPLLRGTNEKLFF
-,TRBV9,-,TRBJ1-1,TGTGCCAGCAGCGTAGGAGCCTCGAACACTGAAGCTTTCTTT,CASSVGASNTEAFF
-,TRBV5-1,-,TRBJ1-1,TGCGCCAGCAGCTTGGCACAGGGACCGAACACTGAAGCTTTCTTT,CASSLAQGPNTEAFF
-,TRBV2,TRBD1,TRBJ2-3,TGTGCCAGCAGTGGACAGGGGACAGATACGCAGTATTTT,CASSGQGTDTQYF
-,TRBV19,-,TRBJ2-1,TGTGCCTCCCTTCTCCCCGGAGGGGACAATGAGCAGTTCTTC,CASLLPGGDNEQFF
-,TRBV4-3,TRBD1,TRBJ2-1,TGCGCCAGCAGCCAAGCGGACAGGGGAGGGAATGAGCAGTTCTTC,CASSQADRGGNEQFF
-,TRBV9,-,TRBJ1-6,TGTGCCAGCAGCGTAGATTTGGACTCACCCCTCCACTTT,CASSVDLDSPLHF
once,TRBV6-1,-,TRBJ2-7,TGTGCCAGCAGTGTTCTATTCGGGACTTGGTCCTACGAGCAGTACTTC,CASSVLFGTWSYEQYF
-,TRBV5-4,-,TRBJ2-1,TGTGCCAGCAGCTTGGCGTGGGGGTCCGGTGAGCAGTTCTTC,CASSLAWGSGEQFF
-,TRBV18,-,TRBJ1-5,TGTGCCAGCTCACCAGGGCCTCCCCAGCCCCAGCATTTT,CASSPGPPQPQHF
-,TRBV7-9,-,TRBJ1-1,TGTGCCAGCAGCTTAGGGGAGGGGGAAGCTTTCTTT,CASSLGEGEAFF
-,TRBV9,-,TRBJ2-1,TGTGCCAGCAGCGCCGGATGGGGGCTAGATGAGCAGTTCTTC,CASSAGWGLDEQFF
-,TRBV9,-,TRBJ1-2,TGTGCCAGCAGCGTAGGTCAGTTTGGCTACACCTTC,CASSVGQFGYTF
-,TRBV7-8,TRBD1,TRBJ1-2,TGTGCCAGCAGCTTATCGGGACAGGGGGATGGCTACACCTTC,CASSLSGQGDGYTF
once,TRBV30,-,TRBJ1-2,TGTGCCTGGAGTGTTGGGAGCGGCTACACCTTC,CAWSVGSGYTF
-,TRBV5-1,TRBD2,TRBJ2-5,TGCGCCAGCAGCACCGGAGCGGGGGCTGTACAAGAGACCCAGTACTTC,CASSTGAGAVQETQYF
-,TRBV6-1,-,TRBJ1-1,TGTGCCAGCAGTGACGCCGACTCACAGGCTCTGGGGACTGAAGCTTTCTTT,CASSDADSQALGTEAFF
once,TRBV6-2/TRBV6-3,-,TRBJ1-5,TGTGCCAGCAGTCTAGGAAGCAGGGTCCGGCATCAGCCCCAGCATTTT,CASSLGSRVRHQPQHF
once,TRBV11-2,-,TRBJ2-7,TGTGCCAGCAGCCTTGGACAGACCTACGAGCAGTACTTC,CASSLGQTYEQYF
-,TRBV9,-,TRBJ1-2,TGTGCCAGCAGCTTCCACGAGTATGGCTACACCTTC,CASSFHEYGYTF
-,TRBV7-2,TRBD1,TRBJ1-2,TGTGCCAGCAGCTCATCAGGGGGGACCTACGGCTACACCTTC,CASSSSGGTYGYTF
-,TRBV4-2,-,TRBJ1-2,TGTGCCAGCAGCCAGGAGGACAGTTCCTCTAACTATGGCTACACCTTC,CASSQEDSSSNYGYTF
once,TRBV6-5,-,TRBJ1-1,TGTGCCAGCATTTACGGGGCGGCGCGGATCACTGAAGCTTTCTTT,CASIYGAARITEAFF
-,TRBV30,TRBD2,TRBJ2-3,TGTGCACGGGGAGGGACAGATACGCAGTATTTT,CARGGTDTQYF
-,TRBV30,TRBD1,TRBJ1-1,TGTGCCGGAGGGACAGGGAGCACTGAAGCTTTCTTT,CAGGTGSTEAFF
once,TRBV5-1,TRBD1,TRBJ1-2,TGCGCCAGCAGCTCCTGGGGCGGGACAGCCGGAGGGGGTAACTATGGCTACACCTTC,CASSSWGGTAGGGNYGYTF
-,TRBV6-6,-,TRBJ1-2,TGTGCCAGCAGTTACCAACAGGGTATGAAGGGCTACACCTTC,CASSYQQGMKGYTF
-,TRBV15,-,TRBJ2-2,TGTGCCACCATCACAAGGAGGCGGATCCGACTCACCGGGGAGCTGTTTTTT,CATITRRRIRLTGELFF
-,TRBV6-2/TRBV6-3,TRBD1,TRBJ1-6,TGTGCCAGCAGTTTGGTGACAGGGGGTTCACCCCTCCACTTT,CASSLVTGGSPLHF
-,TRBV6-5,-,TRBJ1-3,TGTGCCAGCAGTTACGGCGGGGCCGCTGGAAACACCATATATTTT,CASSYGGAAGNTIYF
-,TRBV6-5,TRBD1,TRBJ1-2,TGTGCCAGCAGTTTACAGGGGGGAAATGGCTACACCTTC,CASSLQGGNGYTF
-,TRBV19,TRBD1,TRBJ2-1,TGTGCCAGTACCGCACGTGGGGACAGGGGAGGGAATGAGCAGTTCTTC,CASTARGDRGGNEQFF
-,TRBV12-3/TRBV12-4,-,TRBJ1-2,TGTGCCAGCAGTCCTCCGGGTGGCTACACCTTC,CASSPPGGYTF
-,TRBV11-3,-,TRBJ2-2,TGTGCCAGCAGCTTAGCGAACACCGGGGAGCTGTTTTTT,CASSLANTGELFF
-,TRBV30,TRBD1,TRBJ1-4,TGTGCCCGTACGGGACAGGGGGCAAGTAATGAAAAACTGTTTTTT,CARTGQGASNEKLFF
-,TRBV7-2,-,TRBJ2-1,TGTGCCAGCAGCTTAGCTAGTTACAATGAGCAGTTCTTC,CASSLASYNEQFF
-,TRBV11-2,-,TRBJ2-7,TGTGCCAGCAGCTTAAGGCAGGGACATCTATCCTACGAGCAGTACTTC,CASSLRQGHLSYEQYF
-,TRBV28,TRBD1,TRBJ1-5,TGTGCCGGCAGTGCCCCGGGACAGGGGGCGGATCAGCCCCAGCATTTT,CAGSAPGQGADQPQHF
-,TRBV7-3,TRBD1,TRBJ1-4,TGTGCCAGCAGCCCGACAGGGGGGAGTGAAAAACTGTTTTTT,CASSPTGGSEKLFF
once,TRBV27,-,TRBJ2-7,TGTGCCAGCAGTTTCTCCGCTGACGGGTCCTACGAGCAGTACTTC,CASSFSADGSYEQYF
-,TRBV6-4,-,TRBJ1-4,TGTGCCCCGGACCGAGATAATGAAAAACTGTTTTTT,CAPDRDNEKLFF
-,TRBV9,-,TRBJ1-1,TGTGCCAGCAGCGTGAGCGGCACTGAAGCTTTCTTT,CASSVSGTEAFF
-,TRBV4-1,TRBD1,TRBJ2-2,TGCGCCAGCAGCCAAGTTCTCACCGACAGGGTGGTCGGGGAGCTGTTTTTT,CASSQVLTDRVVGELFF